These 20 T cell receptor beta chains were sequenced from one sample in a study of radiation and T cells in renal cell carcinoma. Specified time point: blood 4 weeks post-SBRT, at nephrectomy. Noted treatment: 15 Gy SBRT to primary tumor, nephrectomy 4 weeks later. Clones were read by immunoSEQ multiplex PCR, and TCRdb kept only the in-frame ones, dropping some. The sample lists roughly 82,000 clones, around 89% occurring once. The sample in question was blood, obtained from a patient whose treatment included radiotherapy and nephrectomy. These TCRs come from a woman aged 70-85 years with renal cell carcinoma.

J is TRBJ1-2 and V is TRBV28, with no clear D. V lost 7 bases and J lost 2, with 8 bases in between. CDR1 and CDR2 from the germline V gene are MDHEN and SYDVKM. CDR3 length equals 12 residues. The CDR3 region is CASTSGNYGYTF. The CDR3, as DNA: TGTGCCAGCACTTCCGGGAACTATGGCTACACCTTC.

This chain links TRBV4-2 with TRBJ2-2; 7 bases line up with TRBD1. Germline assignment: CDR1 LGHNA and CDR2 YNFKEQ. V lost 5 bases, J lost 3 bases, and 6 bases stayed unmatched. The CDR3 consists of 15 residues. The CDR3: CASSRGLVDTGELFF. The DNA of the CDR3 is TGTGCCAGCAGCAGGGGGCTAGTAGACACCGGGGAGCTGTTTTTT.

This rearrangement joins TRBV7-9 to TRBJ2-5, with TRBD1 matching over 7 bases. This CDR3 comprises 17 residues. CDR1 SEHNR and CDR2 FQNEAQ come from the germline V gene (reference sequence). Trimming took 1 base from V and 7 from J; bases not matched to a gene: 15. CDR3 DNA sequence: TGTGCCAGCAGCTTAGATCCGGGACAGTCCCCGACGGGGACCCAGTACTTC. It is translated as CASSLDPGQSPTGTQYF.

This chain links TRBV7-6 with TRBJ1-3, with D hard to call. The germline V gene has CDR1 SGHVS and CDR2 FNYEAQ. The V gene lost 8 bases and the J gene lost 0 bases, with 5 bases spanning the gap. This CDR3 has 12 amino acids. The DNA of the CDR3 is TGTGCCAGCCAGGACTCTGGAAACACCATATATTTT. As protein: CASQDSGNTIYF. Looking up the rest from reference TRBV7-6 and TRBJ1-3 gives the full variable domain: GAGVSQSPRYKVTKRGQDVALRCDPISGHVSLYWYRQALGQGPEFLTYFNYEAQQDKSGLPNDRFSAERPEGSISTLTIQRTEQRDSAMYRCASQDSGNTIYFGEGSWLTVV.

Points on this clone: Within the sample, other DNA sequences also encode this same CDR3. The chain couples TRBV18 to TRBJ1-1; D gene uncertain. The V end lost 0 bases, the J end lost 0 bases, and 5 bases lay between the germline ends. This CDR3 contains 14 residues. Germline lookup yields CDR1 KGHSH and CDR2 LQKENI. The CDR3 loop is CASSPPSVNTEAFF. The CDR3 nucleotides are TGTGCCAGCTCACCACCGTCGGTGAACACTGAAGCTTTCTTT.

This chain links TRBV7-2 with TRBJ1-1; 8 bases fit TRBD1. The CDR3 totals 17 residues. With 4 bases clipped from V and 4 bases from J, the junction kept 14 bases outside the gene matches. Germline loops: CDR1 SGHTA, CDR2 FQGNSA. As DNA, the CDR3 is TGTGCCAGCAGCTACCGGACAGGGCCGGCAAGAAGCACTGAAGCTTTCTTT. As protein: CASSYRTGPARSTEAFF.

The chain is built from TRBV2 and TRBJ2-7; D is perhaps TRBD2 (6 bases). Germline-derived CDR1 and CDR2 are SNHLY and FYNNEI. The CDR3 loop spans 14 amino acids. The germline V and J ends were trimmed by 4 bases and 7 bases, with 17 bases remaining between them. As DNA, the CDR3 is TGTGCCAGCAGTGCCCGGGACTCAAAAAATGAGCAGTACTTC. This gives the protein CASSARDSKNEQYF.

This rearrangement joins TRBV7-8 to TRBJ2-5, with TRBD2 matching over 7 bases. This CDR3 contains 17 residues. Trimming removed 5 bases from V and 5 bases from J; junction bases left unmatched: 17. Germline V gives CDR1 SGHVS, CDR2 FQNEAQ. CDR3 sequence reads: CASSPSVFSGGKETQYF. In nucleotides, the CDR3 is TGTGCCAGCAGCCCCAGTGTCTTTTCCGGGGGGAAGGAGACCCAGTACTTC.

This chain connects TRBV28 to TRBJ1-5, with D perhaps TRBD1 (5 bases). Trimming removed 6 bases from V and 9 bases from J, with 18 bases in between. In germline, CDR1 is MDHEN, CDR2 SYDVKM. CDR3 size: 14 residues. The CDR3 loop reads CASRQGRGDRPQHF. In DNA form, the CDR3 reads TGTGCCAGCAGGCAAGGCCGAGGGGATAGGCCCCAGCATTTT.

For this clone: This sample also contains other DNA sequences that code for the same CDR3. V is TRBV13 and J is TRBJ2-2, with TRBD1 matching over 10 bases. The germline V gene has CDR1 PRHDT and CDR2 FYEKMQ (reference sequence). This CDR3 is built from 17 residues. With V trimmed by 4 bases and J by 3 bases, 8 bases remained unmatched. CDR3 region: CASSSTRQGADTGELFF. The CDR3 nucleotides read TGTGCCAGCAGCTCTACGCGACAGGGGGCGGACACCGGGGAGCTGTTTTTT.

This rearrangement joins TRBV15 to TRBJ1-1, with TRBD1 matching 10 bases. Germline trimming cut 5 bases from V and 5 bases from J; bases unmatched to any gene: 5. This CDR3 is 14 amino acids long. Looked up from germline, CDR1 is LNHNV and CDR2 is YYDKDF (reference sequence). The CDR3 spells CATSGGQGWTEAFF. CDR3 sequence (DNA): TGTGCCACCAGCGGGGGACAGGGGTGGACTGAAGCTTTCTTT.

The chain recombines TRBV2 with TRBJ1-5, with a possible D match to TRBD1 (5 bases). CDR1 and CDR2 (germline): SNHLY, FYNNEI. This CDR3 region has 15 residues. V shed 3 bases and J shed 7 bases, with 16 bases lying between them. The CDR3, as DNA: TGTGCCAGCAGTGAGGGCAGGGCGGCATACCAGCCCCAGCATTTT. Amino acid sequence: CASSEGRAAYQPQHF.

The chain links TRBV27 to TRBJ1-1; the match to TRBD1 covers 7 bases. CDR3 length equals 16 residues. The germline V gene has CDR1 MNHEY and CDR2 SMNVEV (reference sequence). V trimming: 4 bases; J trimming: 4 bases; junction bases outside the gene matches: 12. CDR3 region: CASSSGQVGWSTEAFF. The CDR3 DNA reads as TGTGCCAGCAGTTCAGGACAGGTGGGATGGAGCACTGAAGCTTTCTTT.

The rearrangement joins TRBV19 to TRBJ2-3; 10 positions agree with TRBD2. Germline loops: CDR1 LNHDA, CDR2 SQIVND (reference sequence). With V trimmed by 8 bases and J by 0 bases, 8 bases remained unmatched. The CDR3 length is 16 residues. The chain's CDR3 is CASSGISGGSTDTQYF. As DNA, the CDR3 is TGTGCCAGTTCGGGAATTAGCGGGGGGAGCACAGATACGCAGTATTTT.

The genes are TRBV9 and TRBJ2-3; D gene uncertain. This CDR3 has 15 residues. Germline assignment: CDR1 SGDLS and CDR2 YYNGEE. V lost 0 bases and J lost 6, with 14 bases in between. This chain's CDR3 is CASSVVGRLGDTQYF. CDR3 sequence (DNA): TGTGCCAGCAGCGTAGTTGGAAGATTAGGTGATACGCAGTATTTT. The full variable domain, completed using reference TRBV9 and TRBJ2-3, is DSGVTQTPKHLITATGQRVTLRCSPRSGDLSVYWYQQSLDQGLQFLIQYYNGEERAKGNILERFSAQQFPDLHSELNLSSLELGDSALYFCASSVVGRLGDTQYFGPGTRLTVL.

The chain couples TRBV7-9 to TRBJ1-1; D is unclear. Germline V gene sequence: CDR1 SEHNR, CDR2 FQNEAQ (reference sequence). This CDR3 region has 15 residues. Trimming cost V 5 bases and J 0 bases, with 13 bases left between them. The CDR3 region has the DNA TGTGCCAGCAGCCGGCCAGGACTGATGAACACTGAAGCTTTCTTT. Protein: CASSRPGLMNTEAFF.

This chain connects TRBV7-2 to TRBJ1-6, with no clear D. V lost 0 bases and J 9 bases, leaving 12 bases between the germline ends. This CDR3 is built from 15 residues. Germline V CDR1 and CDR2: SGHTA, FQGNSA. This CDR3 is CASSLAKGSASPLHF. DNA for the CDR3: TGTGCCAGCAGCTTAGCGAAGGGTTCTGCTTCACCCCTCCACTTT.

CDR3 region: CASSPIGTAYEQYF. The CDR3 DNA is TGTGCCAGCAGTCCGATCGGGACAGCCTACGAGCAGTACTTC. This chain joins TRBV28 and TRBJ2-7, with TRBD1 matching 7 bases. V shed 5 bases, J shed 2 bases, and the junction held 6 bases outside the gene matches. Germline V CDR1 and CDR2: MDHEN, SYDVKM. The CDR3 totals 14 residues.

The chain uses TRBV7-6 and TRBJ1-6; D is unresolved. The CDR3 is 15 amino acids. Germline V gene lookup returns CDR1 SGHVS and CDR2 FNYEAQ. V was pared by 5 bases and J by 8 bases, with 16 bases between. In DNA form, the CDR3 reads TGTGCCAGCAGCGTCACTGACCGGATGGATTCACCCCTCCACTTT. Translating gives CASSVTDRMDSPLHF.

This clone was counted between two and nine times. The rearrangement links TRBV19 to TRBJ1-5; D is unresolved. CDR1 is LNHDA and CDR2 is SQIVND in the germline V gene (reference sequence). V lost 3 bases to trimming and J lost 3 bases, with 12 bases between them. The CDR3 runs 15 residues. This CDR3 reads CASSIVHSPNQPQHF. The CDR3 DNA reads TGTGCCAGTAGTATTGTGCATTCCCCCAATCAGCCCCAGCATTTT.